A single sample gave rise to the 14 T cell receptor beta chains below, sequenced in a study of shared clonotypes between healthy human individuals. Profiling relied on immunoSEQ multiplex PCR, and the TCRdb table lists in-frame clones only, not all of them. This table holds approximately 2.4 million clones, 90% to 97% found once. Sequencing was performed on naive CD4+ T cells sorted from blood. Regarding subset: CD45RA+ positively selected. These TCRs come from a young man in good health.

J is TRBJ2-6 and V is TRBV6-5, with 7 bases fitting TRBD1. V dropped 6 bases and J dropped 13; count of bases not matched to a gene: 6. The germline V gene encodes CDR1 MNHEY and CDR2 SVGAGI. The CDR3 consists of 12 residues. The CDR3 here is CASSRQGRVLTF. The CDR3 DNA reads as TGTGCCAGCAGCCGACAGGGCCGAGTCCTGACTTTC.

The chain recombines TRBV4-1 with TRBJ1-6; the D is unclear. Trimming removed 6 bases from V and 5 bases from J, with 17 bases in between. From germline, CDR1 is MGHRA and CDR2 YSYEKL. The CDR3 extends over 16 amino acids. CDR3 sequence (DNA): TGCGCCAGCAGAATCACGAGATCGAGCGATAATTCACCCCTCCACTTT. Encoded protein: CASRITRSSDNSPLHF.

The genes are TRBV7-9 and TRBJ1-3; D unresolved. Germline V gene sequence: CDR1 SEHNR, CDR2 FQNEAQ (reference sequence). This CDR3 is built from 14 residues. Trimming cost V 5 bases and J 0 bases, with 8 bases left between them. CDR3 sequence (DNA): TGTGCCAGCAGCGAGCGAAACTCTGGAAACACCATATATTTT. Amino acid sequence: CASSERNSGNTIYF.

The chain has TRBV19 and TRBJ2-7, with 9 bases lining up with TRBD1. The CDR3 is made up of 14 amino acids. J lost 3 bases, V lost 7 bases, and 7 bases had no gene match. CDR1 is LNHDA, CDR2 SQIVND, per germline (reference sequence). The CDR3 loop is CASMPGQGIYEQYF. In DNA, the CDR3 is TGTGCCAGTATGCCGGGACAGGGAATCTACGAGCAGTACTTC.

The V gene is TRBV19, the J gene TRBJ2-5; D gene unclear. The V gene lost 3 bases and the J gene lost 4 bases, with 6 bases spanning the gap. Germline V gene lookup returns CDR1 LNHDA and CDR2 SQIVND (reference sequence). This CDR3 has 12 residues. The CDR3 region is CASSIGAETQYF. CDR3 nucleotides: TGTGCCAGTAGTATCGGCGCAGAGACCCAGTACTTC.

In regard to this clone: An end of the junction does not agree with germline; a read error may underlie this. This chain links TRBV7-7 with TRBJ2-4, with D unclear. Germline V gives CDR1 SSHAT, CDR2 FNYEAQ (reference sequence). This CDR3 region has 17 residues. The DNA of the CDR3 is TGTGCTAGCAGCTTAGTAGGTCAGGCATTAGCCAAAAACATTCAGTACTTC. Translated, it gives CASSLVGQALAKNIQYF. The full variable domain, with the rest looked up from reference TRBV7-7 and TRBJ2-4, is GAGVSQSPRYKVTKRGQDVTLRCDPISSHATLYWYQQALGQGPEFLTYFNYEAQPDKSGLPSDRFSAERPEGSISTLTIQRTEQRDSAMYRCASSLVGQALAKNIQYFGAGTRLSVL.

This clone came up a few times. The V gene is TRBV5-4, the J gene TRBJ2-6; D unclear. Germline CDR1 is SGHNT and CDR2 is YYREEE (reference sequence). The CDR3 covers 14 residues. The V end was cut by 4 bases, the J end by 0 bases, with 5 bases between. Written as DNA, the CDR3 is TGTGCCAGCAGCCAAGACTCTGGGGCCAACGTCCTGACTTTC. Protein: CASSQDSGANVLTF.

In this sample, this clone turned up once. At the DNA level, this CDR3 is encoded by other sequences in the same sample as well. V is TRBV18 and J is TRBJ1-1; D remains ambiguous. From germline, CDR1 is KGHSH and CDR2 LQKENI. V lost 2 bases and J 0 bases, leaving 4 bases between the germline ends. The CDR3 is 13 amino acids. This CDR3 reads CASSPVMNTEAFF. The CDR3 DNA reads as TGTGCCAGCTCACCAGTTATGAACACTGAAGCTTTCTTT.

The chain is built from TRBV5-4 and TRBJ2-7; no clear D. The CDR3 is 14 residues long. The V end was cut by 3 bases, the J end by 4 bases, with 14 bases between. Germline V gene data show CDR1 as SGHNT and CDR2 as YYREEE (reference sequence). The CDR3 reads CASSSRTDGYEQYF. The CDR3 DNA sequence: TGTGCCAGCAGCTCCCGAACGGACGGTTACGAGCAGTACTTC.

This chain connects TRBV10-3 to TRBJ1-2; 7 bases line up with TRBD1. J was trimmed by 6 bases and V by 7 bases; bases with no gene match: 8. The germline V gene encodes CDR1 ENHRY and CDR2 SYGVKD. There are 13 residues in the CDR3. CDR3 DNA sequence: TGTGCCATCAAACTACAGGGGTTCGATGGCTACACCTTC. It yields the protein CAIKLQGFDGYTF.

The chain combines TRBV30 with TRBJ1-1; tentative D call: TRBD1 (6 bases). Trimming removed 5 bases at V and 4 bases at J, with 14 bases between. Germline loops: CDR1 GTSNPN, CDR2 SVGIG (reference sequence). The CDR3 extends over 13 amino acids. CDR3: CAWCRGGGTEAFF. CDR3 in DNA: TGTGCCTGGTGCAGGGGCGGGGGCACTGAAGCTTTCTTT.

The genes are TRBV27 and TRBJ2-7; 7 bases are a match to TRBD2. With 8 bases clipped from V and 9 bases from J, the junction kept 16 bases outside the gene matches. Germline CDR1 and CDR2: MNHEY and SMNVEV (reference sequence). There are 14 residues in the CDR3. CDR3 sequence (DNA): TGTGCCAGCTCCCCGCGGGGGTCCCAAGTGGGGCAGTACTTC. This encodes CASSPRGSQVGQYF.

The V call is TRBV18, the J call TRBJ2-1; TRBD2 aligns across 12 bases. CDR1 and CDR2 from the germline V gene are KGHSH and LQKENI. V shed 6 bases, J shed 3 bases, and the junction held 6 bases outside the gene matches. The CDR3 runs 16 residues. The CDR3 DNA is TGTGCCAGCTCCCCTAGGACTAGCGGGGACTACAATGAGCAGTTCTTC. Translating it yields CASSPRTSGDYNEQFF.

V is TRBV30 and J is TRBJ1-4; 8 positions agree with TRBD1. CDR3 length: 14 amino acids. Germline CDR1 and CDR2: GTSNPN and SVGIG (reference sequence). With V trimmed by 1 base and J by 8 bases, 6 bases remained unmatched. CDR3 amino acids: CAWSGNRGKEKLFF. The CDR3 nucleotides read TGTGCCTGGAGTGGGAACAGGGGGAAGGAAAAACTGTTTTTT.